The clone carrying this TCR beta chain was seen more than once but under ten times. Researchers used 5'RACE with constant-segment primers to make TCR alpha and TCR beta cDNA libraries that carry sample barcodes and UMIs. TCRdb independently ran MiXCR on the 5' RACE reads; one entry per CDR3 protein. The repertoire includes approximately 290,000 distinct CDR3 sequences, less than 20% of them detected once, and roughly 21% sits in the top ten. V dropped 3 bases and J dropped 1 base, with 17 bases sitting between them. This CDR3 region has 17 residues. From germline, CDR1 is MGHRA and CDR2 YSYEKL. The data stem from a study of T-cell memory formation after mild COVID-19. Study details: Clusters of TCRs were largely donor specific.

Sequenced sample: PBMCs or a T cell subset sorted from them (not recorded which). The TCR sequence derives from a young man who had mild COVID-19 (a few samples of this study predate the infection). Cell type and time point are not known. The chain combines TRBV4-1 with TRBJ2-3; D is unresolved. The CDR3 loop is CASSQKEYGFGTDTQYF. CDR3 DNA sequence: TGCGCCAGCAGCCAGAAAGAGTACGGTTTCGGCACAGATACGCAGTATTTT.